A single T cell receptor beta chain is shown here with its context. The antigen is not known. This record belongs to a study of cytomegalovirus exposure and HLA in healthy donors. Study observations and caveats: In vitro work confirmed that three CMV-associated chains recognize CMV antigens.

Between the trimmed V and J ends, which lost 8 bases and 4 bases, there was a span of 17 bases. The CDR3 length is 14 residues. Germline CDR1 reads LNHDA; CDR2 reads SQIVND (reference sequence). This PCR relied on a set of 60 Vbeta primers and 13 Jbeta primers. Using immunoSEQ multiplex PCR, the repertoire was profiled, and TCRdb retains in-frame clones only, with some absent. The sample holds 150,000 to 200,000 clones, 70% to 90% seen once. The genes are TRBV19 and TRBJ2-5; D is unclear. The sample was PBMCs. The receptor's source is a man aged 18 to 35 in good health and CMV-seropositive. The CDR3 loop is CASAVTSARETQYF. CDR3 DNA: TGTGCCAGTGCCGTCACAAGCGCCCGAGAGACCCAGTACTTC.